This T cell receptor (beta chain) was identified in a study of blood T cell repertoires in COVID-19. About the study: The origin of the acute and convalescent COVID-19 samples was the United States, Italy and Spain.

CDR1 SGHDT and CDR2 YYEEEE come from the germline V gene. V gave up 3 bases and J gave up 6 bases; unmatched junction bases: 10. The CDR3 is made up of 16 amino acids. Original data processing: Nucleated cell counts were estimated from reference gene primer amplification. Repertoires were generated with immunoSEQ multiplex PCR, while TCRdb's copy carries only in-frame clones and drops some. The V and J calls and clone size are taken from that table; D and trimming were inferred from the DNA. The sample has 20,000 to 25,000 clones, approximately 90% seen once. The origin of this receptor is a human donor in a cohort sampled during active COVID-19. The sample consisted of peripheral blood. The J gene is TRBJ2-1, the V gene TRBV5-6, with 9 bases that match TRBD2. Here the CDR3 reads CASSSTSGGTLNEQFF. The CDR3 DNA is TGTGCCAGCAGCTCGACGAGCGGGGGGACACTCAATGAGCAGTTCTTC.